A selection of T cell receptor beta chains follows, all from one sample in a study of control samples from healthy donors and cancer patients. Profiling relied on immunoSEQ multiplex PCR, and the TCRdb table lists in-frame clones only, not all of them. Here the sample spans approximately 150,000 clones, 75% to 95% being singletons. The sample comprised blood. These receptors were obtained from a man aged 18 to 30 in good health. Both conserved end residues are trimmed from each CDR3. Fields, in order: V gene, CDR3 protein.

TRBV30,AWSVKGGSSHGYT
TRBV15,ATSGRWDSLNTEAF
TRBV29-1,TPPRDCNQPQH
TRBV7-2,ASSLTDFRYT
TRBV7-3,ASSPTGGLPNTEAF
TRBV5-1,ASSLSTAGRGTEAF
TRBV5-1,ASSFYSGHNYEQY
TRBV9,ASSEFGGGGETQY
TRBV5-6,ASSFWGSGNQPQH
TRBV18,ASSPSTVAPLH
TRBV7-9,ASSLGLSQPQH
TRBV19,ASSIRTSGGTDTQY
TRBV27,ASSWGTGGYTEAF
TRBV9,ASSVGAGVHNEQF
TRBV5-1,ASTVGTSGGANEQF
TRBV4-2,ASRPGTDYGYT
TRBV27,ASSLMGEATNEKLF
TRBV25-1,ASSGNTAQETQY
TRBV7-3,ASSPNSGGAENEQF
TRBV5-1,ASSFTSYNEQF
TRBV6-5,ASRVIQGNTGELF
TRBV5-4,ASSQAISGPNTGELF
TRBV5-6,ASSPPTSGYEQY
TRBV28,ASSQIEAQY
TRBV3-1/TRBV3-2,ASSRPATNEKLF
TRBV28,ASSPRDTYYEQY
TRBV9,ASSATGTGREEQF
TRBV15,ATSSEGTGDQPQH
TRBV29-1,SVNPDRGDTDTQY
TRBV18,ASSPPLGGPLTYNEQF
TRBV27,ASSLGNTGELF
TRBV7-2,ASSPGLAAKNTGELF
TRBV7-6,ASSLEVGRDQPQH
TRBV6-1,ASSEVGPRGEQY
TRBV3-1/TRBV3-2,ASSLQPGANNEQF
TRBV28,ASSLFDREYGYT
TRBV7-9,ASSLTSGGTTYEQY
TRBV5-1,ASSFSATAKANTEAF
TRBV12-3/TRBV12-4,ASSFSGEETQY
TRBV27,ASSFRDSVDNEQF
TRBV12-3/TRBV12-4,ASSLRDYTEAF
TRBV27,ASSLGPLGNQPQH
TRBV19,ASSLSTLQPQH
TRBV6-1,ASSELRQVGGMDTQY
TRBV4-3,ASSQDSSLAEFNEQF
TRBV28,ASSLHGVGSYNEQF
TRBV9,ASSVGQVPYEQY